This T cell receptor (beta chain) derives from a study of blood T cell repertoires in COVID-19. In the study overall: Samples representing acute and convalescent COVID-19 were sourced from the United States, Italy and Spain.

The CDR3 is made up of 14 amino acids. V was cut by 1 base and J by 0 bases, with 6 bases left in between. Germline V gives CDR1 SGHDT, CDR2 YYEEEE. As processed by the authors: Reference gene primer amplification in the assay estimated nucleated cell counts. Produced via immunoSEQ multiplex PCR; TCRdb's table is partial and in-frame only. The V and J calls and the clone size are those of that table, but D and trimming were determined from the DNA. The sample consists of about 72,000 clones, 80% to 95% of them appearing once. The sequence was obtained from a woman aged 60-75 years with active COVID-19. Material for sequencing was peripheral blood. J is TRBJ2-3 and V is TRBV5-6; no clear D. CDR3 sequence reads: CASSLPGSTDTQYF. The CDR3 nucleotides read TGTGCCAGCAGCTTGCCCGGTAGCACAGATACGCAGTATTTT.